A single sample is the source of the 27 T cell receptor beta chains below, sequenced in a study of shared clonotypes between healthy human individuals. Cells designated naive CD8 were CD45RO-negative and were positively selected for CCR7, with terminally differentiated effector memory CD45RA+ cells excluded. Sequenced by immunoSEQ multiplex PCR; TCRdb stores in-frame clones only, minus some. The repertoire holds about 2 million clones, around 96% seen once, with 1.1% in the top ten. Sequenced input: naive CD8+ T cells sorted from blood. The origin of the receptors is a man aged 18-30 years in good health.

The chain carries TRBV29-1 and TRBJ1-1, with 7 bases identical to TRBD1. V dropped 4 bases and J dropped 4; count of bases not matched to a gene: 9. The CDR3 consists of 14 residues. The germline V gene has CDR1 SQVTM and CDR2 ANQGSEA. The CDR3 DNA follows: TGCAGCGTTGTCCTGGGACAGTCGGGCACTGAAGCTTTCTTT. Its protein product is CSVVLGQSGTEAFF.

This chain uses TRBV7-9 with TRBJ1-1; D is uncertain. Per germline, CDR1 SEHNR and CDR2 FQNEAQ (reference sequence). The CDR3 runs to 15 residues. V lost 5 bases and J 1 base, leaving 14 bases between the germline ends. The CDR3 sequence: CASSLPAMGNTEAFF. The CDR3 nucleotides are TGTGCCAGCAGCCTTCCGGCTATGGGGAACACTGAAGCTTTCTTT.

The V gene is TRBV7-3, the J gene TRBJ2-5; 7 bases line up with TRBD2. V trimming: 8 bases; J trimming: 0 bases; junction bases outside the gene matches: 15. The CDR3 is 17 amino acids. The germline V gene has CDR1 SGHTA and CDR2 FQGTGA. This chain's CDR3 is CASPGGEAGPYQETQYF. CDR3 DNA sequence: TGTGCCAGCCCAGGAGGGGAAGCGGGGCCTTACCAAGAGACCCAGTACTTC.

The chain combines TRBV5-6 with TRBJ2-7; D possibly corresponds to TRBD1 (5 bases). The CDR3 is 13 amino acids. Germline assignment: CDR1 SGHDT and CDR2 YYEEEE. Trimming stripped 6 bases from V and 2 bases from J, with 12 bases between. CDR3 amino acids: CASTLDRTYEQYF. The CDR3, as DNA: TGTGCCAGCACCCTTGACAGAACCTACGAGCAGTACTTC.

The chain is built from TRBV5-6 and TRBJ2-2, with 7 bases fitting TRBD2. In germline, CDR1 is SGHDT, CDR2 YYEEEE. The CDR3 consists of 16 residues. Trimming cost V 3 bases and J 2 bases; bases outside gene matches: 7. CDR3 loop: CASSWEGSVNTGELFF. The CDR3 nucleotides read TGTGCCAGCAGCTGGGAGGGGTCAGTTAACACCGGGGAGCTGTTTTTT. The full variable domain, with the rest looked up from reference TRBV5-6 and TRBJ2-2, is DAGVTQSPTHLIKTRGQQVTLRCSPKSGHDTVSWYQQALGQGPQFIFQYYEEEERQRGNFPDRFSGHQFPNYSSELNVNALLLGDSALYLCASSWEGSVNTGELFFGEGSRLTVL.

The chain couples TRBV2 to TRBJ2-1; 15 bases align to TRBD2. Germline lookup yields CDR1 SNHLY and CDR2 FYNNEI. Unmatched junction bases numbered 9, after V lost 9 bases and J lost 9 bases. The CDR3 is 15 amino acids. The CDR3 coding sequence is TGTGCCAGTCTATGGACTAGCGGGGGGGCCATTGAGCAGTTCTTC. Protein product: CASLWTSGGAIEQFF.

The table lists this clone with a few counts. This rearrangement joins TRBV28 to TRBJ1-1; possible D gene TRBD1, 5 bases. Trimming shortened V by 6 bases and J by 1 base, and 9 bases separated the two germline ends. CDR3 length: 13 residues. The V gene's germline CDR1 is MDHEN and CDR2 SYDVKM. CDR3 protein: CASRGAGNTEAFF. CDR3 bases: TGTGCCAGCAGAGGGGCGGGGAACACTGAAGCTTTCTTT. Supplemented by reference TRBV28 and TRBJ1-1, the full variable domain reads DVKVTQSSRYLVKRTGEKVFLECVQDMDHENMFWYRQDPGLGLRLIYFSYDVKMKEKGDIPEGYSVSREKKERFSLILESASTNQTSMYLCASRGAGNTEAFFGQGTRLTVV.

The chain couples TRBV6-5 to TRBJ2-1; D is possibly TRBD1 (6 bases). Between the trimmed V and J ends, which lost 7 bases and 3 bases, there was a span of 10 bases. The CDR3 covers 13 residues. Germline V CDR1 and CDR2: MNHEY, SVGAGI. The chain's CDR3 is CASTKGDYNEQFF. The CDR3 DNA is TGTGCCAGCACAAAGGGGGACTACAATGAGCAGTTCTTC.

The rearrangement uses TRBV7-9 and TRBJ1-1; no clear D. The germline CDR1 and CDR2 sequences are SEHNR and FQNEAQ (reference sequence). Trimming removed 1 base at V and 1 base at J, with 13 bases between. CDR3 size: 16 residues. This chain's CDR3 is CASSLDPPGWNTEAFF. The CDR3 DNA follows: TGTGCCAGCAGCTTAGACCCCCCGGGATGGAACACTGAAGCTTTCTTT. The full variable domain, in which reference TRBV7-9 and TRBJ1-1 provide the parts outside the CDR3, is DTGVSQNPRHKITKRGQNVTFRCDPISEHNRLYWYRQTLGQGPEFLTYFQNEAQLEKSRLLSDRFSAERPKGSFSTLEIQRTEQGDSAMYLCASSLDPPGWNTEAFFGQGTRLTVV.

The chain links TRBV5-6 to TRBJ1-2, with D perhaps matching TRBD1 (5 bases). This CDR3 has 15 residues. The V gene's germline CDR1 is SGHDT and CDR2 YYEEEE. Trimming took off 2 bases at V and 5 bases at J, with 16 bases between the two ends. CDR3 DNA: TGTGCCAGCAGCTTTCCTTATACCCGGACATATGGCTACACCTTC. As protein: CASSFPYTRTYGYTF.

This clone was detected once. The chain joins TRBV15 to TRBJ1-6, with D maybe TRBD1 (5 bases). Germline CDR1 LNHNV, CDR2 YYDKDF (reference sequence). The CDR3 is made up of 17 amino acids. V lost 0 bases to trimming and J lost 10 bases, with 19 bases between them. The CDR3 nucleotides read TGTGCCACCAGCAGAGATACCCTTGCCTGGGGGGGGTCACCCCTCCACTTT. It is translated as CATSRDTLAWGGSPLHF.

The chain carries TRBV4-1 and TRBJ1-1, with D hard to call. Trimming cost V 1 base and J 7 bases, with 13 bases left between them. Germline V gives CDR1 MGHRA, CDR2 YSYEKL. The CDR3 has 14 amino acids. CDR3 DNA sequence: TGCGCCAGCAGCCAAGGCGGGATTTGGGGTGAAGCTTTCTTT. Translating gives CASSQGGIWGEAFF.

The chain combines TRBV11-3 with TRBJ2-7, with D perhaps TRBD1 (6 bases). Germline-derived CDR1 and CDR2 are SGHNT and YENEEA. This CDR3 contains 11 residues. CDR3 sequence (DNA): TGTGGACAGGAGAGCTCCTACGAGCAGTACTTC. Its protein product is CGQESSYEQYF.

There are a few counts of this clone. The chain has TRBV4-1 and TRBJ2-2; no clear D gene. V gave up 3 bases and J gave up 7 bases, with 3 bases separating them. The V gene's germline CDR1 is MGHRA and CDR2 YSYEKL. The CDR3 covers 11 residues. CDR3 nucleotides: TGCGCCAGCAGCCACTACGGGGAGCTGTTTTTT. This sequence encodes CASSHYGELFF.

The V gene is TRBV27, the J gene TRBJ2-3; a weak D match, TRBD2 (7 bases). V shed 7 bases and J shed 5 bases, with 13 bases lying between them. There are 13 residues in the CDR3. Germline CDR1 is MNHEY and CDR2 is SMNVEV (reference sequence). CDR3 sequence reads: CASTGGPIDTQYF. The CDR3 nucleotides read TGTGCCAGCACCGGGGGGCCTATAGATACGCAGTATTTT.

The chain joins TRBV7-2 to TRBJ2-1; 15 nucleotides agree with TRBD2. The germline V gene encodes CDR1 SGHTA and CDR2 FQGNSA. The V gene end was trimmed by 10 bases and the J gene end by 7 bases; junction bases not matched to a gene: 2. The CDR3 extends over 13 amino acids. The DNA of the CDR3 is TGTGCCACCGGGACTAGCGGGGGGAATGAGCAGTTCTTC. This translates into CATGTSGGNEQFF.

This chain connects TRBV6-6 to TRBJ2-1; possibly TRBD1 or TRBD2 for D (5 bases each). V lost 5 bases to trimming and J lost 6 bases, with 11 bases between them. Germline V gene lookup returns CDR1 MNHNY and CDR2 SVGAGI (reference sequence). This CDR3 is 13 amino acids long. CDR3 loop: CASSALGRNEQFF. CDR3 bases: TGTGCCAGCAGTGCTTTGGGACGCAATGAGCAGTTCTTC.

The chain links TRBV7-9 to TRBJ2-2; D is undetermined. Per germline, CDR1 SEHNR and CDR2 FQNEAQ (reference sequence). This CDR3 is 13 amino acids long. V lost 2 bases and J 4 bases, leaving 5 bases between the germline ends. Here the CDR3 reads CASSLLGTGELFF. In DNA, the CDR3 is TGTGCCAGCAGCTTACTCGGCACCGGGGAGCTGTTTTTT. Full variable domain (rest looked up from reference TRBV7-9 and TRBJ2-2): DTGVSQNPRHKITKRGQNVTFRCDPISEHNRLYWYRQTLGQGPEFLTYFQNEAQLEKSRLLSDRFSAERPKGSFSTLEIQRTEQGDSAMYLCASSLLGTGELFFGEGSRLTVL.

V and J are TRBV5-6 and TRBJ2-2; 7 bases fit TRBD1. The ends lost 3 bases at V and 4 bases at J; junction bases unmatched: 6. CDR1 is SGHDT and CDR2 is YYEEEE in the germline V gene. The CDR3 totals 15 residues. The CDR3 protein is CASSWGQRATGELFF. CDR3 nucleotide sequence: TGTGCCAGCAGCTGGGGACAGAGGGCCACCGGGGAGCTGTTTTTT.

Only a few counts were recorded for this clone. This chain uses TRBV6-1 with TRBJ1-6, with D uncertain. This CDR3 has 20 amino acids. Germline V CDR1 and CDR2: MNHNS, SASEGT. V shed 4 bases and J shed 0 bases, with 22 bases lying between them. The CDR3 region has the DNA TGTGCCAGCAGTGTAAGGGTTGCCCTGGGATTTAGCTCCTATAATTCACCCCTCCACTTT. Its translation is CASSVRVALGFSSYNSPLHF.

The V and J genes are TRBV5-1 and TRBJ2-7, with D possibly called TRBD1 or TRBD2 (5 bases each). The V gene's germline CDR1 is SGHRS and CDR2 YFSETQ. The CDR3 consists of 13 residues. V lost 6 bases and J lost 6, with 16 bases in between. CDR3 in amino acids: CASNGDGPSEQYF. CDR3 coding DNA: TGCGCCAGCAATGGGGACGGCCCAAGCGAGCAGTACTTC.

This clone was observed a handful of times. The chain is built from TRBV19 and TRBJ1-4; TRBD1 might be the D (5 bases). CDR1 is LNHDA, CDR2 SQIVND, per germline (reference sequence). This CDR3 is 12 amino acids long. V lost 5 bases, J lost 10 bases, and 11 bases lay in between. Here the CDR3 reads CASSWDLGKLFF. Here the CDR3 DNA reads TGTGCCAGTAGTTGGGACCTAGGAAAACTGTTTTTT.

About this clone: At the DNA level, this CDR3 is encoded by other sequences in the same sample as well. The chain links TRBV9 to TRBJ1-2, with D unresolved. CDR1 is SGDLS and CDR2 is YYNGEE in the germline V gene. The CDR3 sequence is 14 residues long. V was cut by 0 bases and J by 5 bases, with 11 bases left in between. The CDR3 DNA reads TGTGCCAGCAGCGTAGGAGGGTCGACTTATGGCTACACCTTC. Protein sequence: CASSVGGSTYGYTF.

V usage is TRBV27 and J usage is TRBJ1-5; D gene uncertain. The germline gives CDR1 MNHEY, CDR2 SMNVEV (reference sequence). V was cut by 2 bases and J by 2 bases, with 7 bases left in between. This CDR3 is 14 amino acids long. The CDR3 DNA is TGTGCCAGCAGTTTAATCCGGGGCAATCAGCCCCAGCATTTT. Protein: CASSLIRGNQPQHF.

The chain recombines TRBV5-4 with TRBJ2-7, with 8 bases that match TRBD1. The CDR3 sequence is 12 residues long. Germline CDR1 is SGHNT and CDR2 is YYREEE (reference sequence). V shed 4 bases and J 11 bases; nucleotides not matched to a gene: 8. In DNA form, the CDR3 reads TGTGCCAGCAGCCCGGATCAGGGGGCGGAGTACTTC. This sequence encodes CASSPDQGAEYF.

Details on this clone: One junction end disagrees with the germline gene, perhaps due to a read error. Other DNA sequences in this specimen translate into the identical CDR3. This chain joins TRBV30 and TRBJ1-6; 8 bases map to TRBD1. The germline V gene encodes CDR1 GTSNPN and CDR2 SVGIG (reference sequence). The CDR3 is 13 amino acids. The CDR3 here is CAWTDRVRSPLHF. CDR3 in DNA: TGTGCCTGGACGGACAGGGTGAGGTCACCCCTCCACTTC.

About this clone: This sample also contains other DNA sequences that code for the same CDR3. The chain links TRBV14 to TRBJ2-7; D may be TRBD1 or TRBD2 (5 bases each). Trimming removed 3 bases from V and 2 bases from J, with 11 bases in between. The CDR3 covers 14 residues. CDR1 SGHDN and CDR2 FVKESK come from the germline V gene. The CDR3 region has the DNA TGTGCCAGCAGCCAGACCGGGACCACCTACGAGCAGTACTTC. Amino acids: CASSQTGTTYEQYF.